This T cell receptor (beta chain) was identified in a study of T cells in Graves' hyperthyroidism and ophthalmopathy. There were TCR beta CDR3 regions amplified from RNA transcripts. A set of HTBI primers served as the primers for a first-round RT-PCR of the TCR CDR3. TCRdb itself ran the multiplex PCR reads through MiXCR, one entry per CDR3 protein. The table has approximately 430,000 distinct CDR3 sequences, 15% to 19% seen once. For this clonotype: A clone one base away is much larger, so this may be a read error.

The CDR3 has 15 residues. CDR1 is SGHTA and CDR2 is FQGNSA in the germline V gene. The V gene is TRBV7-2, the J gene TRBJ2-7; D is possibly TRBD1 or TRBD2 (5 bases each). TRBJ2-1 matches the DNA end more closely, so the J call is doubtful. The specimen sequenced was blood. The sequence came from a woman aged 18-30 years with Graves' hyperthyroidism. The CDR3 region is CASSLEGDPTYEQFF. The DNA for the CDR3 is TGTGCCAGCAGCTTAGAAGGGGACCCTACCTACGAGCAGTTCTTC.